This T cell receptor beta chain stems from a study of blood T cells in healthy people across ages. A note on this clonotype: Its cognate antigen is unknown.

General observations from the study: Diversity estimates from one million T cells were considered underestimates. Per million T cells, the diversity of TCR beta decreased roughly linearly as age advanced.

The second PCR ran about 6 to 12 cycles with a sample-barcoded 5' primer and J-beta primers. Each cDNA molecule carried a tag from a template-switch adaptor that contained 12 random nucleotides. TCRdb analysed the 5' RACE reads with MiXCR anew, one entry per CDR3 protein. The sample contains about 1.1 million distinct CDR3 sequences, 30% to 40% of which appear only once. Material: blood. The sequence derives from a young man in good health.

The CDR3 nucleotides read TGTGCCAGCAGCTTTGAAATAAGCGGGGGGGCAATATCCGGGGAGCTGTTTTTT. Protein sequence: CASSFEISGGAISGELFF. J is TRBJ2-2 and V is TRBV7-2, with 10 bases aligning to TRBD2. The germline V gene has CDR1 SGHTA and CDR2 FQGNSA. Losses at the gene ends were 3 bases for V and 6 bases for J; bases not matched to a gene: 13. This CDR3 comprises 18 residues.